The sequence of this T cell receptor (beta chain) was determined in a study of cytomegalovirus exposure and HLA in healthy donors (dated by TCRdb to about 2017). About the investigation overall: In an earlier analysis of 550 to 750 of the donors, 250 to 300 Gb of sequence data and 95 million to 130 million unique TCR beta sequences from approximately 180 million T cells were reported. An early release covering 500 to 750 HLA-typed donors comprised about 300 gigabases of sequencing data and roughly 85 million unique TCR sequences. Of the roughly 400 genotyped donors, 65% to 90% were placed in the genetic ancestry cluster associated with self-reported Caucasian donors. The study aimed to test whether cataloging public T cell receptors could reveal signatures of past pathogen exposure. The T cell repertoires of roughly 660 subjects were profiled by immunosequencing and related to cytomegalovirus serostatus. A separate validation cohort of approximately 130 different subjects was used in addition to the approximately 640-subject first cohort. To predict cytomegalovirus infection status, the study brought together high-throughput TCR immunosequencing, statistical association of individual TCRs with disease status, and machine learning. A later analysis re-analyzed previously published TCR beta repertoires from approximately 700 donors and added high-resolution HLA genotyping to study TCR occurrence patterns. The later analysis used no new phenotypic data to find candidate immune exposures, relying instead on TCR beta sequences and their occurrence across donors. To decide whether each TCR beta V gene segment behaved as functional or pseudogenic, an earlier analysis of 587 of the donors relied on high-throughput TCR beta sequencing. Alongside the repertoire data, information on donor age, sex, ethnicity and CMV serostatus was compiled. In a later genetic analysis, genome-wide SNP genotypes for about 65% of the roughly 700 donors were used, and that subset was treated as a discovery cohort. Every discovery cohort repertoire had been produced on one sequencing platform. HLA typing covered class I and class II loci at four-digit resolution. The number of donors typed differed by locus, with roughly 620-640 for A, B, C, DRB1 and DQB1, over 500 for DQA1, 600 to 610 for DPA1, and some 440 for DPB1. Several DR-DQ haplotypes were treated as single units for association and clustering because of strong linkage in the cohort. Among roughly 370 genotyped donors of the cohort, an average of approximately 250,000 unique TCR beta nucleotide sequences were sequenced per donor, roughly 20% of them non-productive.

The cohort comprised 710 or so healthy bone marrow donors. At the time of sampling, every cohort member was nominally healthy, though immune exposures that went unrecorded were likely present. The donor tested CMV seronegative, placing the donor among the 350 or so seronegative members of the cohort. Every donor gave a peripheral blood sample, and the peripheral blood mononuclear cells from that sample were used for TCR beta sequencing. The Qiagen DNeasy Blood Extraction Kit was used to extract genomic DNA from the blood cell samples. Libraries were made using the immunoSEQ multiplex PCR assay. A mixture of 60 forward primers for TCR Vbeta segments and 13 reverse primers for TCR Jbeta segments was used in the multiplex PCR. The CDR3 region of rearranged TCR beta genes was amplified from genomic DNA with a multiplex PCR assay. Amplified TCR beta libraries were sequenced as 87-base-pair reads on the Illumina HiSeq System. The source study handled its data this way. A later analysis tallied tens of millions of unique TCR beta chains across the 700 or so repertoires, and around 12 million of those chains were shared by two or more donors. A nearest-neighbor algorithm error-corrected the raw reads and collapsed the reads into unique sequences, merging closely related sequences to remove PCR and sequencing errors. Alignment of CDR3 sequences to IMGT reference sequences was used to assign V, D and J gene segments. Each retained sequence needed at least a six-nucleotide match to both a V gene segment and a J gene segment. A rearrangement was called productive if the CDR3 had no stop codons and remained in frame with V and J, and every other rearrangement was called non-productive. CDR3 was defined by IMGT convention, running from the second conserved V-encoded cysteine to the conserved J-encoded phenylalanine. The earlier analysis of 500 to 650 of the donors excluded any sequence lacking an unambiguous match to a single V gene segment. An earlier analysis of fewer than 750 of the donors called V segments functional above 56.7% productive rearrangements and segregating when the between-donor standard deviation exceeded 5%. A statistical classification framework was built to diagnose cytomegalovirus status from the catalog of TCR beta chain sequences. In a later analysis, V and J genes were assigned by comparing TCR nucleotide sequences against IMGT/GENE-DB human TR gene sequences. The TCRdist pipeline was used in a later analysis to assign CDR3 sequences and most-parsimonious VDJ recombination scenarios. In a later analysis, each TCR beta chain was defined by its CDR3 amino acid sequence together with its V-gene family, and reads without a unique V-gene family were excluded. As a way to deal with suspected cross-contamination and a sequencing artifact, a later analysis dropped 450 to 600 nucleotide sequences that were highly shared and had low generation probability. For each public chain, a later analysis derived a clonal expansion index from normalized ranks of inferred template counts within each repertoire. A later analysis computed generation probabilities with a VDJ recombination model fitted to out-of-frame rearrangements, and checked the results against IGoR. A later analysis scored TCR-TCR, TCR-HLA and TCR-CMV co-occurrence with hypergeometric tests, applying a repertoire-size bias correction to TCR pairs. To estimate false discovery rates, a later analysis permuted the HLA or CMV assignments 20 times. A later analysis grouped co-occurring TCRs with DBSCAN, adding TCRdist sequence similarity when clustering within HLA-allele-positive subsets. Co-occurrence clustering excluded repertoires with fewer than 30,000 or more than 120,000 public chains, plus five with anomalous nucleotide sharing. Drawn from immuneACCESS, this table holds only the in-frame rearrangements with V and J called that TCRdb kept. Clones are partly lost; checked studies trace under half to an unresolved V gene and leave the rest unexplained. V, J and clone size reflect that table, while D and trimming were determined from the DNA. The sample profile shows 100,000 to 150,000 clones; 75% of them were found once. The ten largest clones represent 3% to 4% of the sample.

The paper's findings and limits, for the study overall: Because counts were too low, seventeen rarely observed V segments, including chromosome 9 orphons, were excluded from the earlier analysis of 587 of the donors. The authors suggested that the approach could potentially be extended to other disease states and immunological phenotypes. The 87-base-pair reads could not distinguish some IMGT-functional V segments, including TRBV6-2 and TRBV6-3, so those segments were excluded. The sequencing pipeline was judged likely to have produced a cluster of highly shared sequence variants as a technical artifact. Because HLA typing was unavailable for some donors at each locus, only the typed subset was used in association tests. Strong co-occurrence of HLA alleles, especially DR and DQ, made assigning TCR associations to individual alleles difficult. Only TCR beta chains were sequenced in this cohort, and the absence of alpha or paired-chain data limited detectable features. The study gave a list of 150 to 200 TCR beta chains associated with cytomegalovirus. In a later genetic analysis, a missense DCLRE1C variant was associated with V-gene and J-gene trimming of TCR beta chains, and the association was replicated in an independent cohort. A further reported finding was that TCR beta sequences accurately predicted the HLA-A and HLA-B alleles for most subjects in the first cohort. A later analysis found that HLA-associated TCR beta chains were more clonally expanded and had lower generation probabilities than equally common non-associated chains. Most CMV-associated TCR beta chains appeared to be HLA-restricted in a later analysis, and the HLA associations seemed to be driven largely by CMV exposure. A later analysis found that TCR association rates varied across HLA loci, with DRB1 alleles showing the most associated TCRs and HLA-C alleles the fewest. While some public TCRs were present in many individuals, most TCR sequences turned up only very rarely across donors. A later genetic analysis reported fewer N-insertions in productive TCRs among donors in an Asian-associated ancestry cluster than the roughly 640-donor mean. The classifier was reported to diagnose cytomegalovirus status with high specificity and sensitivity in both the original and validation cohorts. Correlated functional status among segregating V segments might reflect linkage disequilibrium, but an unknown experimental factor could not be ruled out. A later analysis associated 16,951 TCR beta sequences with specific HLA alleles at a false discovery rate of 0.05. In an earlier analysis of 450 to 750 of the donors, most TCR beta V segments appeared in productive rearrangements about 87% or about 30% of the time, broadly matching IMGT annotations. In vitro tests confirmed that three of the cytomegalovirus-associated TCR beta chains recognize cytomegalovirus antigens. A later analysis reported that several top co-occurrence clusters appeared linked to parvovirus B19, influenza, CMV and Epstein-Barr virus. Presence/absence analyses assumed roughly uniform sequencing depth across donors, an assumption that may not hold. The only immune exposure information available for the cohort was CMV serostatus.

Inclusive of the bounding cysteine and phenylalanine, the CDR3 is 19 residues long. Left in the record is the CDR3 DNA by itself, 57 bases read in frame from the first base. The germline V gene (reference sequence) sets CDR1 to SEHNR and CDR2 to FQNEAQ. With regard to this clone: The antigen it recognizes is unknown. One end of the junction does not line up with germline, which may come from a read error.

Sequencing input: PBMCs. Recombination linked TRBV7-9 to TRBJ1-1; 10 bases in the junction line up with TRBD1. This TCR derives from a woman in her 50s in good health and CMV-seronegative. The base sequence is TGTTCCAGCAGCTTGAGTGGAGTGACTTCCGGGACAGGGGACACTGAAGCTTTCTTT. Translated, it reads CSSSLSGVTSGTGDTEAFF.